A single sample is the source of the 27 T cell receptor beta chains below, sequenced in a study of response to subunit inactivated influenza vaccine. TCRdb itself ran the RT-PCR reads through MiXCR, one entry per CDR3 protein. The data hold over 450,000 distinct CDR3 sequences, with 10% to 15% observed a single time. The sequencing used PBMCs from blood, collected 40 to 50 days after vaccination. The receptors here all came from a man aged 50 to 59 who received an inactivated influenza vaccine.

The chain couples TRBV7-9 to TRBJ1-2, with a tentative D call TRBD1 (6 bases). V was trimmed by 5 bases and J by 8 bases, leaving 21 bases between them. Germline V gives CDR1 SEHNR, CDR2 FQNEAQ (reference sequence). The CDR3 loop spans 15 amino acids. In DNA, the CDR3 is TGTGCCAGCAGCATCACAGGGCAGGCCAGCCGGGGCTACACCTTC. Translated, it gives CASSITGQASRGYTF.

This clonotype showed up just a few times. The chain uses TRBV7-2 and TRBJ2-5, with D perhaps TRBD2 (5 bases). Trimming shortened V by 2 bases and J by 4 bases, and 8 bases separated the two germline ends. Germline CDR1 is SGHTA and CDR2 is FQGNSA. The CDR3 contains 13 residues. CDR3 bases: TGTGCCAGCAGCTTACATCGGGGAGAGACCCAGTACTTC. Translation: CASSLHRGETQYF.

The V gene is TRBV7-2, the J gene TRBJ1-5; the D is unclear. The CDR3 runs 15 residues. Per germline, CDR1 SGHTA and CDR2 FQGNSA. V was trimmed by 1 base and J by 10 bases, leaving 17 bases between them. The CDR3 is CASSLETGRFGPQHF. For the CDR3, the DNA is TGTGCCAGCAGCTTAGAGACGGGGAGGTTTGGTCCCCAGCATTTT.

This clonotype appeared a few times. The chain joins TRBV12-3 or TRBV12-4 to TRBJ1-2; D is ambiguous. This CDR3 is built from 13 residues. V lost 4 bases, J lost 7 bases, and 13 bases lay in between. The DNA of the CDR3 is TGTGCCAGCAGTTCTCCCGGCAGGCGTGGCTACACCTTC. It yields the protein CASSSPGRRGYTF.

This clonotype was observed at least ten times. The chain employs TRBV27 and TRBJ2-7, with 13 positions matching TRBD2. Germline lookup yields CDR1 MNHEY and CDR2 SMNVEV (reference sequence). With V trimmed by 2 bases and J by 3 bases, 1 base remained unmatched. This CDR3 spans 15 amino acids. As DNA, the CDR3 is TGTGCCAGCAGTTTAGGGACTAGCGGGAACTACGAGCAGTACTTC. Translation: CASSLGTSGNYEQYF.

This clonotype was observed a few times. J is TRBJ1-1 and V is TRBV7-8; D call uncertain. CDR1 is SGHVS, CDR2 FQNEAQ, per germline. V gave up 1 base and J gave up 3 bases, with 9 bases separating them. The CDR3 runs 14 residues. CDR3 amino acids: CASSLEGWDTEAFF. The DNA for the CDR3 is TGTGCCAGCAGCTTAGAGGGTTGGGACACTGAAGCTTTCTTT.

This clonotype was detected a few times. V usage is TRBV5-1 and J usage is TRBJ1-6; perhaps TRBD1 as D (5 bases). The CDR3 totals 19 residues. Per germline, CDR1 SGHRS and CDR2 YFSETQ. With 1 base removed from V and 2 bases from J, the gap between germline ends came to 19 bases. The CDR3 nucleotides are TGCGCCAGCAGCTTGACCGGCATCCTATGGGGGACCTATAATTCACCCCTCCACTTT. The encoded protein is CASSLTGILWGTYNSPLHF.

This clonotype was picked up a small number of times. The rearrangement links TRBV20-1 to TRBJ2-1; possible D gene TRBD1, 6 bases. The CDR3 runs to 15 residues. The germline CDR1 and CDR2 sequences are DFQATT and SNEGSKA (reference sequence). V lost 1 base to trimming and J lost 3 bases, with 13 bases between them. CDR3 protein: CSARGRQARYNEQFF. CDR3 DNA sequence: TGCAGTGCTAGAGGACGACAGGCCCGCTACAATGAGCAGTTCTTC.

Concerning this clonotype itself: A junction boundary mismatches the germline segment, possibly from a read error. The chain joins TRBV5-1 to TRBJ2-3; TRBD2 matches at 10 bases. This CDR3 is built from 15 residues. Germline V CDR1 and CDR2: SGHRS, YFSETQ. CDR3 coding DNA: TGCGCCGGCAGCTTGGATGTAGCGGGAGGAAATACGCAGTATTTT. This codes for CAGSLDVAGGNTQYF.

The chain carries TRBV7-2 and TRBJ2-3; D is unresolved. Germline CDR1 reads SGHTA; CDR2 reads FQGNSA. The CDR3 consists of 13 residues. Trimming took 5 bases from V and 2 from J, leaving 8 bases between them. The CDR3 sequence: CASSQYDTDTQYF. The CDR3 coding sequence is TGTGCCAGCAGCCAATATGACACAGATACGCAGTATTTT.

This clonotype was recorded a few times. The chain employs TRBV6-2 or TRBV6-3 and TRBJ1-1, with a tentative D call TRBD1 (6 bases). Germline lookup yields CDR1 MNHEY and CDR2 SVGEGT. The length of the CDR3 is 15 residues. V lost 0 bases to trimming and J lost 11 bases, with 19 bases between them. In DNA, the CDR3 is TGTGCCAGCAGTTACTCGGATTACATGCGGGGGGCCGCTTTCTTT. Its translation: CASSYSDYMRGAAFF.

J is TRBJ1-1 and V is TRBV18; D might be TRBD1 (5 bases). The germline gives CDR1 KGHSH, CDR2 LQKENI. CDR3 length: 16 residues. Trimming took off 0 bases at V and 1 base at J, with 12 bases between the two ends. The CDR3 DNA is TGTGCCAGCTCACCACCGGGGGGAGGAAGGAACACTGAAGCTTTCTTT. Translating gives CASSPPGGGRNTEAFF.

This clonotype was observed many times. The chain carries TRBV6-5 and TRBJ2-7; 10 nucleotides align to TRBD1. Germline V gene data show CDR1 as MNHEY and CDR2 as SVGAGI. After removal of 1 base from V and 6 bases from J, the junction contained 3 bases not matched to a gene. The CDR3 is 14 residues long. CDR3 sequence reads: CASSYLRDRGEQYF. CDR3 DNA sequence: TGTGCCAGCAGTTACTTGCGGGACAGGGGCGAGCAGTACTTC.

The chain joins TRBV7-9 to TRBJ2-3, with 7 nucleotides matching TRBD1. The CDR3 covers 15 residues. J was trimmed by 1 base and V by 5 bases; bases with no gene match: 6. Germline V gives CDR1 SEHNR, CDR2 FQNEAQ (reference sequence). Here the CDR3 reads CASSPDRSRTDTQYF. The DNA for the CDR3 is TGTGCCAGCAGCCCGGACAGGAGTCGCACAGATACGCAGTATTTT.

This clonotype has only a few counts. This chain uses TRBV25-1 with TRBJ2-2; D call uncertain. The CDR3 totals 15 residues. Deletions cut 7 bases from V and 0 bases from J, with 12 bases between. The germline V gene has CDR1 MGHDK and CDR2 SYGVNS. This CDR3 is CASKPRGPNTGELFF. As DNA, the CDR3 is TGTGCCAGCAAACCCCGAGGACCGAACACCGGGGAGCTGTTTTTT.

The chain combines TRBV5-5 with TRBJ2-7; a possible D gene is TRBD1 (5 bases). Trimming took 3 bases from V and 7 from J, leaving 11 bases between them. The CDR3 loop spans 12 amino acids. Germline CDR1 is SGHKS and CDR2 is YYEKEE (reference sequence). The CDR3, as DNA: TGTGCCAGCAGCTCGACAGTTGGTGAGCAGTACTTC. Translation gives CASSSTVGEQYF.

This chain joins TRBV4-3 and TRBJ2-2, with D perhaps TRBD2 (5 bases). The CDR3 extends over 15 amino acids. Germline CDR1 and CDR2: LGHNA and YSLEER. Trimming left V 0 bases short and J 7 bases short, with 12 bases between. The CDR3 DNA sequence: TGCGCCAGCAGCCAAGATCGGATAGCGAGCGGGGAGCTGTTTTTT. It is translated as CASSQDRIASGELFF.

This clonotype occurred a few times. V is TRBV12-3 or TRBV12-4 and J is TRBJ2-1, with 7 bases that match TRBD1. The V segment lost 3 bases and the J segment 0 bases; nucleotides outside the gene matches: 8. The CDR3 covers 17 residues. The CDR3 bases are TGTGCCAGCAGTTTGATGACAGGGAAAAGCTCCTACAATGAGCAGTTCTTC. It is translated as CASSLMTGKSSYNEQFF.

This clonotype turned up a few times. CDR3 in DNA: TGTGCCAGCAGCTTAACCAGGGGCTCTGAAGCTTTCTTT. Amino acids: CASSLTRGSEAFF. This chain connects TRBV7-8 to TRBJ1-1, with D perhaps matching TRBD1 (6 bases). The germline V gene encodes CDR1 SGHVS and CDR2 FQNEAQ. This CDR3 has 13 amino acids. Trimming cost V 2 bases and J 6 bases, with 10 bases left between them.

This clonotype was counted only a few times. The chain employs TRBV20-1 and TRBJ2-2; 13 nucleotides match TRBD2. The CDR3 consists of 15 residues. The germline V gene encodes CDR1 DFQATT and CDR2 SNEGSKA (reference sequence). V gave up 6 bases and J gave up 5 bases; unmatched junction bases: 6. The CDR3 loop reads CSARTSGSRTGELFF. The CDR3 DNA reads TGCAGTGCGAGGACTAGCGGGAGTCGGACCGGGGAGCTGTTTTTT.

This chain uses TRBV12-3 or TRBV12-4 with TRBJ2-2, with D possibly being TRBD2 (5 bases). The CDR3 totals 17 residues. V was pared by 5 bases and J by 5 bases, with 21 bases between. The CDR3 spells CASSPWRGSGYTGELFF. CDR3 coding DNA: TGTGCCAGCAGTCCGTGGCGAGGGAGTGGTTATACCGGGGAGCTGTTTTTT.

This clonotype was seen only a few times. V usage is TRBV12-3 or TRBV12-4 and J usage is TRBJ1-1; tentative D call: TRBD1 (5 bases). V lost 7 bases to trimming and J lost 1 base, with 13 bases between them. The CDR3 totals 14 residues. The CDR3 coding sequence is TGTGCCAGCAAGGTCCAGGGCCAGAACACTGAAGCTTTCTTT. It translates to CASKVQGQNTEAFF.

This clonotype was counted between two and nine times. The gene calls are TRBV28 and TRBJ1-5; TRBD1 agrees at 10 bases. The J segment lost 7 bases and the V segment lost 1 base, leaving 13 bases of the junction unmatched. CDR1 is MDHEN and CDR2 is SYDVKM in the germline V gene. The CDR3 totals 18 residues. CDR3: CASSLSVGLGTGDQPQHF. The CDR3 DNA reads TGTGCCAGCAGTTTATCGGTCGGACTCGGGACAGGGGACCAGCCCCAGCATTTT.

As concerns this clonotype: Germline is not matched at one junction end, which may reflect a read error. This chain connects TRBV28 to TRBJ2-2; D unresolved. Germline V lookup: CDR1 MDHEN, CDR2 SYDVKM. The CDR3 is 15 amino acids. The CDR3, as DNA: TGTGCCAGCACTTTAGGATGGCCGTCGGCCGGGGAGCTGTTTTTT. Translated: CASTLGWPSAGELFF.

The chain has TRBV4-3 and TRBJ2-2; a weak D match, TRBD2 (7 bases). Trimming shortened V by 4 bases and J by 2 bases, and 14 bases separated the two germline ends. Germline V gives CDR1 LGHNA, CDR2 YSLEER. The CDR3 length is 16 residues. Here the CDR3 DNA reads TGCGCCAGCAGCCCCGAGTGGGGGGGCAACACCGGGGAGCTGTTTTTT. Its protein product is CASSPEWGGNTGELFF.

The chain joins TRBV12-3 or TRBV12-4 to TRBJ2-5; 9 bases fit TRBD2. The ends lost 5 bases at V and 4 bases at J; junction bases unmatched: 5. CDR3 length: 14 residues. The CDR3 region is CASSQAGGPETQYF. CDR3 coding DNA: TGTGCCAGCAGTCAGGCGGGGGGGCCAGAGACCCAGTACTTC.

Many counts were recorded for this clonotype. The chain has TRBV27 and TRBJ2-6; 7 bases align to TRBD1. The CDR3 sequence is 14 residues long. Germline V gives CDR1 MNHEY, CDR2 SMNVEV (reference sequence). Trimming cost V 7 bases and J 2 bases; bases outside gene matches: 2. The CDR3 spells CASNQGAGANVLTF. In DNA form, the CDR3 reads TGTGCCAGCAATCAGGGGGCTGGGGCCAACGTCCTGACTTTC.